The clone carrying this T cell receptor (beta chain) was found a few times. The antigen remains unidentified. This entry belongs to a study of T cell repertoires in cytomegalovirus infection. Study observations and caveats: CMV carriers having the relevant HLA were flagged by cumulative public TCR beta family frequency. The response measured ex vivo was dominated by TCR beta clonotypes (HLA-C-restricted and CMV-specific).

TCRdb re-analysed the reads in MiXCR, keeping a single row per CDR3 protein. The profile shows approximately 76,000 distinct CDR3 sequences, roughly 3.5% of them singletons. The CDR3 has 15 residues. Unmatched junction bases numbered 3, after V lost 3 bases and J lost 5 bases. The sequenced sample consisted of PBMCs. This receptor was taken from a human donor in good health (CMV status not recorded). Some clones in this sample may be carry-over from other donors' samples. V and J are TRBV12-3 or TRBV12-4 and TRBJ1-5; 11 positions match TRBD1. This chain's CDR3 is CASSFWGQGDQPQHF. CDR3 coding DNA: TGTGCCAGCAGTTTTTGGGGACAGGGGGATCAGCCCCAGCATTTT.